The 22 T cell receptor beta chains given below trace back to one sample, sequenced in a study of regulatory T cells in long-lasting Graves disease. Arm-PCR of CDR3 regions and iRepertoire HTBI primers were used to build TCR beta libraries. TCRdb redid the calling of the multiplex PCR reads with MiXCR, one entry per CDR3 protein. Among 600,000 to 850,000 distinct CDR3 sequences listed, 25% to 30% were seen once. Time point of the sample: persistent/refractory GD, antithyroid drugs over 5 years with positive TRAb. PBMCs were the source of the RNA used for TCR sequencing. Sequencing was performed on peripheral blood mononuclear cells (PBMCs), taken when the disease was refractory, from a patient treated with antithyroid drugs. These receptors were taken from a female donor with Graves disease.

This clonotype was recorded a few times. The chain combines TRBV29-1 with TRBJ1-1, with D possibly matching TRBD1 (6 bases). Germline CDR1 is SQVTM and CDR2 is ANQGSEA. The V end was cut by 6 bases, the J end by 0 bases, with 14 bases between. The CDR3 is made up of 14 amino acids. CDR3 protein: CSVDPGEMNTEAFF. CDR3 bases: TGCAGCGTCGACCCAGGGGAAATGAACACTGAAGCTTTCTTT.

Note on this clonotype: This clone may be a read error of a much larger clone one base away. The CDR3 spells CASSPEGPGGNQPRHF. The CDR3 DNA reads TGTGCCAGCAGTCCCGAGGGGCCAGGGGGTAATCAGCCCCGGCATTTT. The chain carries TRBV28 and TRBJ1-5, with 7 bases lining up with TRBD1. The V gene's germline CDR1 is MDHEN and CDR2 SYDVKM. The CDR3 is 16 amino acids.

The CDR3 loop reads CSGLEGQTFSYNSPLHF. The CDR3 nucleotides are TGCAGTGGGCTTGAAGGACAGACTTTCTCCTATAATTCACCCCTCCACTTT. The V and J genes are TRBV20-1 and TRBJ1-6; D may be TRBD1 (6 bases). From germline, CDR1 is DFQATT and CDR2 SNEGSKA (reference sequence). The V gene lost 7 bases and the J gene lost 0 bases, with 19 bases spanning the gap. This CDR3 contains 17 residues.

As concerns this clonotype: A much bigger clone sits one base away, suggesting this may be a read error. This chain links TRBV20-1 with TRBJ2-2; tentatively, D is TRBD1 or TRBD2 (5 bases each). The germline gives CDR1 DFQATT, CDR2 SNEGSKA (reference sequence). The CDR3 has 12 residues. CDR3 coding DNA: TGCAGTGCTAGAAAGGACACCGGGGAGCTGGTTTTT. Amino acids: CSARKDTGELVF.

Concerning this clonotype itself: At one boundary the junction diverges from the germline segment, which might be a read error. The rearrangement links TRBV19 to TRBJ2-7; 10 nucleotides agree with TRBD2. The CDR3 is made up of 13 amino acids. Germline V gene data show CDR1 as LNHDA and CDR2 as SQIVND (reference sequence). The CDR3 region is CASSIAGGGEQYF. In DNA, the CDR3 is TGTGCCAGCAGTATAGCGGGAGGCGGCGAGCAGTACTTC.

In this sample, this clonotype turned up many times. The V and J genes are TRBV28 and TRBJ1-1; 11 bases are shared with TRBD1. The length of the CDR3 is 19 residues. With 5 bases clipped from V and 1 base from J, the junction kept 15 bases outside the gene matches. Germline CDR1 is MDHEN and CDR2 is SYDVKM. CDR3 sequence (DNA): TGTGCCAGCAGTCCCCGTGGGAGGACAGGGGGCGGGAGGAACACTGAAGCTTTCTTT. It is translated as CASSPRGRTGGGRNTEAFF.

The chain recombines TRBV5-1 with TRBJ2-3; the match to TRBD2 covers 7 bases. Looked up from germline, CDR1 is SGHRS and CDR2 is YFSETQ. Trimming cost V 3 bases and J 0 bases; bases outside gene matches: 4. CDR3 length: 15 residues. CDR3 residues: CASSSAGFSTDTQYF. The CDR3 bases are TGCGCCAGCAGCTCAGCGGGATTTAGCACAGATACGCAGTATTTT.

A few counts support this clonotype. The chain joins TRBV28 to TRBJ1-1; 11 nucleotides match TRBD1. V was clipped by 10 bases and J by 1 base; unmatched bases: 11. CDR1 is MDHEN and CDR2 is SYDVKM in the germline V gene. The CDR3 runs to 16 residues. CDR3 sequence: CATRTGGSRGNTEAFF. The CDR3 DNA reads as TGTGCCACCCGGACAGGGGGCTCTCGGGGGAACACTGAAGCTTTCTTT.

This clonotype has only a few counts. This sequence joins TRBV6-1 and TRBJ1-5; weak D call: TRBD1 (5 bases). CDR3 length: 14 residues. V was pared by 8 bases and J by 1 base, with 12 bases between. Germline CDR1 is MNHNS and CDR2 is SASEGT. The CDR3 loop reads CASWGGVSNQPQHF. In DNA form, the CDR3 reads TGTGCCAGCTGGGGGGGGGTAAGCAATCAGCCCCAGCATTTT.

The chain recombines TRBV4-1 with TRBJ2-7; TRBD1 matches 9 bases. CDR1 and CDR2 from the germline V gene are MGHRA and YSYEKL. After removal of 4 bases from V and 5 bases from J, the junction contained 12 bases not matched to a gene. There are 16 residues in the CDR3. CDR3 in amino acids: CASSPAGTGYLDEQYF. CDR3 DNA: TGCGCCAGCAGCCCGGCCGGGACAGGGTATTTAGACGAGCAGTACTTC.

The CDR3 nucleotides are TGTGCCAGTAGTACGGGCGCGCGGAGGAACACTGAAGCTTTCTTT. This translates into CASSTGARRNTEAFF. The gene calls are TRBV19 and TRBJ1-1; no reliable D call. V shed 4 bases and J shed 1 base, with 13 bases lying between them. The length of the CDR3 is 15 residues. CDR1 and CDR2 (germline): LNHDA, SQIVND (reference sequence).

This clonotype was seen repeatedly, ten times or more. J is TRBJ1-2 and V is TRBV3-1; D may be TRBD1 (5 bases). Germline CDR1 reads LGHDT; CDR2 reads YNNKEL (reference sequence). This CDR3 is built from 15 residues. V dropped 4 bases and J dropped 2 bases, with 14 bases sitting between them. For the CDR3, the DNA is TGTGCCAGCAGCCTTAGAGGGGCCGTCAACTATGGCTACACCTTC. Encoded protein: CASSLRGAVNYGYTF.

The rearrangement links TRBV28 to TRBJ1-5, with D uncertain. Trimming shortened V by 3 bases and J by 4 bases, and 4 bases separated the two germline ends. CDR1 and CDR2 from the germline V gene are MDHEN and SYDVKM. The CDR3 spans 12 residues. This chain's CDR3 is CASSLWNQPQHF. The CDR3 coding sequence is TGTGCCAGCAGTTTGTGGAATCAGCCCCAGCATTTT.

This clonotype was seen a handful of times. The genes are TRBV12-3 or TRBV12-4 and TRBJ2-7; the match to TRBD1 covers 7 bases. The CDR3 totals 13 residues. The V segment lost 5 bases and the J segment 4 bases; nucleotides outside the gene matches: 5. CDR3 in amino acids: CASSLQQGYEQYF. The CDR3 coding sequence is TGTGCCAGCAGTCTCCAACAGGGGTACGAGCAGTACTTC.

V gene TRBV6-5 combines with J gene TRBJ2-7; possibly TRBD1 for D (5 bases). The CDR3 extends over 13 amino acids. Germline V lookup: CDR1 MNHEY, CDR2 SVGAGI. Trimming stripped 0 bases from V and 2 bases from J, with 5 bases between. This CDR3 reads CASSYSQAYEQYF. The DNA of the CDR3 is TGTGCCAGCAGTTACTCACAGGCCTACGAGCAGTACTTC.

The CDR3, as DNA: TGCAGCGTTGATCGACAGGGTAACACTGAAGCTTTCTTT. This encodes CSVDRQGNTEAFF. The V and J genes are TRBV29-1 and TRBJ1-1; 7 bases fit TRBD1. Unmatched junction bases numbered 3, after V lost 3 bases and J lost 2 bases. Germline loops: CDR1 SQVTM, CDR2 ANQGSEA. CDR3 length: 13 residues. Using reference TRBV29-1 and TRBJ1-1 for the parts outside the CDR3, the full variable domain is SAVISQKPSRDICQRGTSLTIQCQVDSQVTMMFWYRQQPGQSLTLIATANQGSEATYESGFVIDKFPISRPNLTFSTLTVSNMSPEDSSIYLCSVDRQGNTEAFFGQGTRLTVV.

CDR3 sequence reads: CASRLDRDETQYF. The DNA of the CDR3 is TGTGCCAGTAGGCTGGACAGGGACGAGACCCAGTACTTC. The V gene is TRBV19, the J gene TRBJ2-5; 8 bases agree with TRBD1. Trimming removed 6 bases from V and 5 bases from J; junction bases left unmatched: 5. Germline V gene sequence: CDR1 LNHDA, CDR2 SQIVND (reference sequence). The length of the CDR3 is 13 residues.

This sequence joins TRBV6-2 or TRBV6-3 and TRBJ2-7; TRBD2 agrees at 8 bases. This CDR3 has 17 amino acids. The V segment lost 2 bases and the J segment 2 bases; nucleotides outside the gene matches: 11. CDR1 MNHEY and CDR2 SVGEGT come from the germline V gene. The CDR3 region is CASSYPFLPGLAYEQYF. DNA for the CDR3: TGTGCCAGCAGTTACCCCTTCCTCCCGGGACTAGCCTACGAGCAGTACTTC.

This clonotype has more than one count but fewer than ten. The chain carries TRBV2 and TRBJ2-2; TRBD2 agrees at 13 bases. Germline CDR1 is SNHLY and CDR2 is FYNNEI. V trimming: 6 bases; J trimming: 5 bases; junction bases outside the gene matches: 3. This CDR3 contains 15 residues. The CDR3 coding sequence is TGTGCCAGCAGAGGACTAGCGGGAGAGACCGGGGAGCTGTTTTTT. This gives the protein CASRGLAGETGELFF.

This clonotype showed up many times. The chain carries TRBV2 and TRBJ1-1; D possibly corresponds to TRBD1 (5 bases). Germline assignment: CDR1 SNHLY and CDR2 FYNNEI. This CDR3 spans 14 amino acids. The germline V and J ends were trimmed by 7 bases and 1 base, with 13 bases remaining between them. CDR3 nucleotide sequence: TGTGCCAGCATATGGCAGGGCCCGAACACTGAAGCTTTCTTT. Its protein is CASIWQGPNTEAFF.

This clonotype has a handful of counts. The rearrangement uses TRBV2 and TRBJ2-7, with 11 nucleotides matching TRBD2. CDR1 and CDR2 from the germline V gene are SNHLY and FYNNEI. The CDR3 is 15 residues long. V trimming: 10 bases; J trimming: 1 base; junction bases outside the gene matches: 9. For the CDR3, the DNA is TGTGCCAACGCTCCGGGACTAGCGGATTCCTACGAGCAGTACTTC. Translated, it gives CANAPGLADSYEQYF.

The chain couples TRBV20-1 to TRBJ1-2; D gene uncertain. This CDR3 is built from 18 residues. CDR1 is DFQATT and CDR2 is SNEGSKA in the germline V gene (reference sequence). Trimming stripped 3 bases from V and 5 bases from J, with 28 bases between. The CDR3 DNA is TGCAGTGCTAGTGGAGCGGGCAGATCCAGATCATTCGCATATGGCTACACCTTC. The encoded protein is CSASGAGRSRSFAYGYTF.